The 32 T cell receptor beta chains below were found in one sample sequenced in a study of beta chain features in type 1 diabetes. Since all of the isolated RNA was reverse transcribed, expressed TCRB transcripts were what got sequenced. Data came from immunoSEQ multiplex PCR; TCRdb stores just in-frame clones and leaves some out. The sample has more than 350,000 clones, roughly 11% seen once. The specimen was naive CD4+ T cells from blood. These receptors were taken from a woman aged 18-29 years in good health.

This clone was detected only a few times. This chain links TRBV5-5 with TRBJ2-3; TRBD1 might be the D (6 bases). Trimming pared 4 bases from V and 9 bases from J, leaving 18 bases between. Germline V gives CDR1 SGHKS, CDR2 YYEKEE (reference sequence). This CDR3 comprises 14 residues. The DNA for the CDR3 is TGTGCCAGCAGCCTAACCCGGGACACCATCACGCAGTATTTT. It encodes CASSLTRDTITQYF.

V and J are TRBV14 and TRBJ2-1; perhaps TRBD2 as D (5 bases). The CDR3 sequence is 16 residues long. Germline lookup yields CDR1 SGHDN and CDR2 FVKESK. Deletions cut 4 bases from V and 5 bases from J, with 18 bases between. Here the CDR3 reads CASSRGLGVGHNEQFF. The CDR3 DNA follows: TGTGCCAGCAGCCGGGGTCTCGGGGTCGGGCACAATGAGCAGTTCTTC.

There are a few counts of this clone. The chain joins TRBV4-1 to TRBJ1-1, with unresolved D. V dropped 0 bases and J dropped 1 base, with 6 bases sitting between them. Germline lookup yields CDR1 MGHRA and CDR2 YSYEKL. The CDR3 is 14 residues long. The CDR3 protein is CASSQDPTNTEAFF. In nucleotides, the CDR3 is TGCGCCAGCAGCCAAGATCCAACGAACACTGAAGCTTTCTTT.

This clone was seen a handful of times. The chain has TRBV18 and TRBJ1-5, with 8 bases aligning to TRBD1. Germline-derived CDR1 and CDR2 are KGHSH and LQKENI. The CDR3 totals 16 residues. J lost 3 bases, V lost 1 base, and 5 bases had no gene match. CDR3 sequence reads: CASSPLDRGSNQPQHF. The DNA of the CDR3 is TGTGCCAGCTCACCACTAGACAGGGGCTCCAATCAGCCCCAGCATTTT.

As for this clone: A junction end diverges from the germline sequence, so it may reflect a read error. This chain uses TRBV7-7 with TRBJ2-5, with 7 bases lining up with TRBD2. The CDR3 sequence is 15 residues long. From germline, CDR1 is SSHAT and CDR2 FNYEAQ (reference sequence). The CDR3 DNA reads as TGTGCTAGCAGCGGGACCGGGATCCTCGGGGAGACCCAGTACTTC. This encodes CASSGTGILGETQYF.

As regards this clone: This specimen includes other DNA sequences encoding the same CDR3. V gene TRBV7-2 combines with J gene TRBJ2-4; the D is unclear. Between the trimmed V and J ends, which lost 2 bases and 0 bases, there was a span of 8 bases. The CDR3 loop spans 15 amino acids. The germline gives CDR1 SGHTA, CDR2 FQGNSA. CDR3 residues: CASSLTVLAKNIQYF. The CDR3 region has the DNA TGTGCCAGCAGCTTAACGGTACTAGCCAAAAACATTCAGTACTTC.

The rearrangement uses TRBV29-1 and TRBJ2-5, with 8 bases matching TRBD1. The CDR3 runs 13 residues. V lost 4 bases, J lost 5 bases, and 6 bases stayed unmatched. Germline CDR1 is SQVTM and CDR2 is ANQGSEA. CDR3 protein: CSVGTGLGETQYF. In DNA form, the CDR3 reads TGCAGCGTTGGGACAGGGTTGGGGGAGACCCAGTACTTC.

This clone was seen a handful of times. The chain uses TRBV18 and TRBJ2-7; D perhaps matches TRBD1 (5 bases). The CDR3 has 13 amino acids. Germline CDR1 and CDR2: KGHSH and LQKENI. V lost 1 base and J lost 3, with 7 bases in between. CDR3 residues: CASSPQGYYEQYV. CDR3 bases: TGTGCCAGCTCACCACAGGGGTACTACGAGCAGTACGTC.

This clone was counted a few times. CDR3 nucleotides: TGTGCCAGCAGCTCCGAGGCCCCCCAAGAGACCCAGTACTTC. The encoded protein is CASSSEAPQETQYF. The rearrangement joins TRBV7-9 to TRBJ2-5; D call uncertain. The CDR3 totals 14 residues. V lost 4 bases and J 1 base, leaving 10 bases between the germline ends. Looked up from germline, CDR1 is SEHNR and CDR2 is FQNEAQ (reference sequence).

This clone was detected a few times. Other nucleotide sequences from this sample produce the same CDR3. The chain employs TRBV7-2 and TRBJ2-3, with D tentatively TRBD2 (6 bases). There are 14 residues in the CDR3. V dropped 5 bases and J dropped 0 bases, with 9 bases sitting between them. Germline loops: CDR1 SGHTA, CDR2 FQGNSA. CDR3 DNA sequence: TGTGCCAGCAGCCCGGGGACTAGCACAGATACGCAGTATTTT. Protein: CASSPGTSTDTQYF.

The table lists this clone with a few counts. This chain links TRBV9 with TRBJ2-3, with 7 bases lining up with TRBD1. Germline assignment: CDR1 SGDLS and CDR2 YYNGEE. V lost 0 bases and J lost 0; bases outside the gene matches: 4. The CDR3 loop spans 16 amino acids. The chain's CDR3 is CASSVGWTGSTDTQYF. CDR3 in DNA: TGTGCCAGCAGCGTAGGGTGGACAGGCAGCACAGATACGCAGTATTTT. Variable domain in full (rest from reference TRBV9 and TRBJ2-3): DSGVTQTPKHLITATGQRVTLRCSPRSGDLSVYWYQQSLDQGLQFLIQYYNGEERAKGNILERFSAQQFPDLHSELNLSSLELGDSALYFCASSVGWTGSTDTQYFGPGTRLTVL.

The V and J genes are TRBV28 and TRBJ1-2; no clear D. This CDR3 is built from 11 residues. Germline CDR1 reads MDHEN; CDR2 reads SYDVKM. V was pared by 10 bases and J by 5 bases, with 11 bases between. The CDR3 nucleotides are TGTGCCACCCCCGCCCCTTATGGCTACACCTTC. Translating gives CATPAPYGYTF.

The chain uses TRBV30 and TRBJ2-1, with a weak D call TRBD2 (6 bases). There are 14 residues in the CDR3. V was shortened by 3 bases and J by 6 bases, with 15 bases between the two germline ends. Germline-derived CDR1 and CDR2 are GTSNPN and SVGIG (reference sequence). CDR3 coding DNA: TGTGCCTGGAGCGTTGCGCTGGGGGGCAATGAGCAGTTCTTC. It codes for CAWSVALGGNEQFF.

This clone has just a few counts. The chain couples TRBV29-1 to TRBJ2-7, with TRBD1 matching over 9 bases. CDR1 is SQVTM and CDR2 is ANQGSEA in the germline V gene. This CDR3 is 14 amino acids long. J lost 1 base, V lost 6 bases, and 7 bases had no gene match. As DNA, the CDR3 is TGCAGCGTCCTTCGCGGGACAGGGTCCTACGAGCAGTACTTC. Protein: CSVLRGTGSYEQYF.

This sequence joins TRBV13 and TRBJ2-3; D possibly corresponds to TRBD2 (5 bases). The CDR3 totals 15 residues. V lost 5 bases and J 4 bases, leaving 16 bases between the germline ends. Germline V gene sequence: CDR1 PRHDT, CDR2 FYEKMQ (reference sequence). The CDR3 reads CASSQSRGSPDTQYF. The DNA of the CDR3 is TGTGCCAGCAGCCAATCCCGGGGAAGTCCAGATACGCAGTATTTT.

This clone was observed a handful of times. V gene TRBV5-1 combines with J gene TRBJ2-7, with 7 nucleotides matching TRBD1. The germline V gene has CDR1 SGHRS and CDR2 YFSETQ. V shed 7 bases and J 2 bases; nucleotides not matched to a gene: 12. The CDR3 has 15 residues. The CDR3 region is CASCPMTGQTYEQYF. The CDR3 region has the DNA TGCGCCAGCTGTCCGATGACAGGGCAAACCTACGAGCAGTACTTC.

The sample holds a few counts of this clone. The gene calls are TRBV23-1 and TRBJ2-1, with TRBD2 matching 8 bases. TRBV23-1 is reported as an ORF; its role is uncertain. The CDR3 is 13 residues long. V was pared by 6 bases and J by 5 bases, with 3 bases of the junction left unmatched. CDR3 sequence (DNA): TGCGCCAGCAGGCGGGGGGCCCACAATGAGCAGTTCTTC. This encodes CASRRGAHNEQFF.

This clone has just one count. The chain has TRBV9 and TRBJ2-4; D remains unclear. V shed 0 bases and J shed 0 bases, with 4 bases lying between them. CDR1 is SGDLS, CDR2 YYNGEE, per germline. The CDR3 totals 14 residues. For the CDR3, the DNA is TGTGCCAGCAGCGTAGATCTAGCCAAAAACATTCAGTACTTC. Its translation is CASSVDLAKNIQYF.

This clone was detected a few times. The chain carries TRBV4-2 and TRBJ2-1, with D tentatively TRBD2 (5 bases). V dropped 4 bases and J dropped 1 base, with 11 bases sitting between them. The CDR3 sequence is 15 residues long. Germline V gene data show CDR1 as LGHNA and CDR2 as YNFKEQ. Here the CDR3 DNA reads TGTGCCAGCAGCCGTACTAGTGATTCCTACAATGAGCAGTTCTTC. It encodes CASSRTSDSYNEQFF.

The chain carries TRBV30 and TRBJ1-1; D remains ambiguous. Germline loops: CDR1 GTSNPN, CDR2 SVGIG (reference sequence). V was trimmed by 2 bases and J by 1 base, leaving 8 bases between them. The CDR3 has 13 amino acids. CDR3 bases: TGTGCCTGGAGTATGGCAGGGAACACTGAAGCTTTCTTT. It translates to CAWSMAGNTEAFF.

This clone was found a few times. The J gene is TRBJ2-3, the V gene TRBV5-1; D not resolved. The germline CDR1 and CDR2 sequences are SGHRS and YFSETQ. Trimming took off 1 base at V and 1 base at J, with 4 bases between the two ends. The CDR3 runs 13 residues. The CDR3 DNA follows: TGCGCCAGCAGCTTGACGGGCACAGATACGCAGTATTTT. The encoded protein is CASSLTGTDTQYF. The complete variable domain, with remaining parts taken from reference TRBV5-1 and TRBJ2-3, reads KAGVTQTPRYLIKTRGQQVTLSCSPISGHRSVSWYQQTPGQGLQFLFEYFSETQRNKGNFPGRFSGRQFSNSRSEMNVSTLELGDSALYLCASSLTGTDTQYFGPGTRLTVL.

The rearrangement joins TRBV9 to TRBJ2-5; D call uncertain. The V end lost 0 bases, the J end lost 3 bases, and 6 bases lay between the germline ends. The CDR3 length is 13 residues. The germline gives CDR1 SGDLS, CDR2 YYNGEE. CDR3 sequence: CASSVVEEETQYF. The DNA of the CDR3 is TGTGCCAGCAGCGTAGTTGAAGAAGAGACCCAGTACTTC. The complete variable domain, with remaining parts taken from reference TRBV9 and TRBJ2-5, reads DSGVTQTPKHLITATGQRVTLRCSPRSGDLSVYWYQQSLDQGLQFLIQYYNGEERAKGNILERFSAQQFPDLHSELNLSSLELGDSALYFCASSVVEEETQYFGPGTRLLVL.

This clone has just a few counts. This chain links TRBV2 with TRBJ1-5, with D unclear. The ends were cut back, 0 bases at V and 5 bases at J, with 11 bases in the middle. The germline V gene has CDR1 SNHLY and CDR2 FYNNEI. This CDR3 has 15 residues. CDR3 sequence: CASSEALGTDQPQHF. CDR3 DNA: TGTGCCAGCAGTGAAGCGTTAGGTACTGATCAGCCCCAGCATTTT.

This clone appeared many times. CDR3 protein: CAGPPRAGSVGELFF. Written as DNA, the CDR3 is TGTGCCGGGCCTCCGCGTGCAGGGTCGGTCGGGGAGCTGTTTTTT. The chain uses TRBV30 and TRBJ2-2, with D perhaps matching TRBD1 (5 bases). V lost 8 bases, J lost 7 bases, and 23 bases lay in between. Germline CDR1 and CDR2: GTSNPN and SVGIG (reference sequence). This CDR3 has 15 amino acids.

This clone was seen a few times. This chain connects TRBV7-9 to TRBJ2-1, with D possibly being TRBD1 (5 bases). CDR1 and CDR2 (germline): SEHNR, FQNEAQ (reference sequence). V lost 5 bases and J lost 6, with 11 bases in between. The CDR3 extends over 13 amino acids. CDR3: CASSTQVTNEQFF. The CDR3 region has the DNA TGTGCCAGCAGCACACAGGTAACCAATGAGCAGTTCTTC.

This clone has just a few counts. The rearrangement joins TRBV28 to TRBJ2-7; 10 bases are shared with TRBD1. With V trimmed by 8 bases and J by 4 bases, 2 bases remained unmatched. The CDR3 covers 12 residues. Germline V gene sequence: CDR1 MDHEN, CDR2 SYDVKM. The DNA of the CDR3 is TGTGCCAGCCGGGACAGGGGTTACGAGCAGTACGTC. Translating it yields CASRDRGYEQYV.

This clone was observed a few times. The J gene is TRBJ1-3, the V gene TRBV7-6; 8 bases line up with TRBD1. V shed 1 base and J 0 bases; nucleotides not matched to a gene: 5. From germline, CDR1 is SGHVS and CDR2 FNYEAQ. There are 17 residues in the CDR3. CDR3: CASSLGTGITSGNTIYF. For the CDR3, the DNA is TGTGCCAGCAGCTTAGGGACAGGGATTACCTCTGGAAACACCATATATTTT.

V is TRBV5-1 and J is TRBJ2-1; D is possibly TRBD1 (5 bases). Germline CDR1 reads SGHRS; CDR2 reads YFSETQ. This CDR3 is built from 15 residues. Trimming took off 0 bases at V and 5 bases at J, with 12 bases between the two ends. The DNA for the CDR3 is TGCGCCAGCAGCTTGGTTGCAGGGTCCCACAATGAGCAGTTCTTC. Translated: CASSLVAGSHNEQFF. Full variable domain (remainder filled in from reference TRBV5-1 and TRBJ2-1): KAGVTQTPRYLIKTRGQQVTLSCSPISGHRSVSWYQQTPGQGLQFLFEYFSETQRNKGNFPGRFSGRQFSNSRSEMNVSTLELGDSALYLCASSLVAGSHNEQFFGPGTRLTVL.

This rearrangement joins TRBV27 to TRBJ2-4, with a tentative D call TRBD1 (6 bases). This CDR3 contains 16 residues. Germline V gene data show CDR1 as MNHEY and CDR2 as SMNVEV (reference sequence). Trimming pared 2 bases from V and 0 bases from J, leaving 11 bases between. The CDR3 loop is CASSLTGFLAKNIQYF. Here the CDR3 DNA reads TGTGCCAGCAGTTTAACAGGGTTCCTAGCCAAAAACATTCAGTACTTC.

As to this clone: Other DNA sequences from this sample encode an identical CDR3 as well. This chain joins TRBV9 and TRBJ2-3; D call uncertain. There are 13 residues in the CDR3. Germline V CDR1 and CDR2: SGDLS, YYNGEE. Trimming stripped 0 bases from V and 2 bases from J, with 4 bases between. Here the CDR3 DNA reads TGTGCCAGCAGCGTAGCCCCCACAGATACGCAGTATTTT. This encodes CASSVAPTDTQYF.

This chain links TRBV6-5 with TRBJ2-5; the D is unclear. Germline CDR1 MNHEY, CDR2 SVGAGI. This CDR3 spans 15 amino acids. Trimming took 0 bases from V and 4 from J, leaving 12 bases between them. The CDR3 DNA is TGTGCCAGCAGTTACTCGATTAGTCGAGGAGAGACCCAGTACTTC. It codes for CASSYSISRGETQYF.

The CDR3 nucleotides are TGCAGCGTTTTCAGTCCGTCCAACACTGAAGCTTTCTTT. It translates to CSVFSPSNTEAFF. The chain uses TRBV29-1 and TRBJ1-1; no definite D call. This CDR3 comprises 13 residues. Germline CDR1 reads SQVTM; CDR2 reads ANQGSEA. Trimming shortened V by 5 bases and J by 2 bases, and 12 bases separated the two germline ends.